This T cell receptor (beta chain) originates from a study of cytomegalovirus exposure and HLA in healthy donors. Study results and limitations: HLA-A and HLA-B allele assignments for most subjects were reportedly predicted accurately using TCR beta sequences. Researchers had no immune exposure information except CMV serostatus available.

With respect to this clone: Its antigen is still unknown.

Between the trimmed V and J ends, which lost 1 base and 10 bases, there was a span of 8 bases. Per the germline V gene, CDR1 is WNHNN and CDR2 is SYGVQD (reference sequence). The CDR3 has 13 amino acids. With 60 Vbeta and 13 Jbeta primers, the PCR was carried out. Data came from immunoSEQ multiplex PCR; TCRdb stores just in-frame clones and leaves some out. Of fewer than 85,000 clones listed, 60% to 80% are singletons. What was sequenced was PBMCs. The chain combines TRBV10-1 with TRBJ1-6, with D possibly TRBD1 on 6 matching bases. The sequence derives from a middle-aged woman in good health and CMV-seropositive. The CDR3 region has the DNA TGCGCCAGCAGTGAGTGGCAGGGGTCACCCCTCCACTTT. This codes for CASSEWQGSPLHF.